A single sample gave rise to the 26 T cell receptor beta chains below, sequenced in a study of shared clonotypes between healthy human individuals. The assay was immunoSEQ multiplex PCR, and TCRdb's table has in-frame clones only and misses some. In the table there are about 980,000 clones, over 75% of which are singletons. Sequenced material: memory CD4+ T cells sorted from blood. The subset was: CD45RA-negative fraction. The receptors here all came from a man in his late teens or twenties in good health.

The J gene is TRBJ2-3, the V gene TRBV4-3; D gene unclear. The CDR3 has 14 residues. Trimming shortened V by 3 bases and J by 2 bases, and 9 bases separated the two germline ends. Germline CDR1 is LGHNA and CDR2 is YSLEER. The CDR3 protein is CASSHFPYTDTQYF. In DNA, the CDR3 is TGCGCCAGCAGCCATTTTCCGTACACAGATACGCAGTATTTT.

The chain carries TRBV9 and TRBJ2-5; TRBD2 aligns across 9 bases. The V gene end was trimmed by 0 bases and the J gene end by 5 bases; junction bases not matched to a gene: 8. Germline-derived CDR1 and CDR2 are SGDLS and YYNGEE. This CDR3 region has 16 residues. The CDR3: CASSVDSAGGSETQYF. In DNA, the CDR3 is TGTGCCAGCAGCGTAGATTCGGCGGGGGGGTCGGAGACCCAGTACTTC.

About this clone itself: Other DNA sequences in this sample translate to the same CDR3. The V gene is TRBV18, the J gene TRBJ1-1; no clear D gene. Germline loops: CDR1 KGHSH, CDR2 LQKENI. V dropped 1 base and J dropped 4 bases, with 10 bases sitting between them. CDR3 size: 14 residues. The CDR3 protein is CASSPQEPLTEAFF. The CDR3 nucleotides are TGTGCCAGCTCACCACAGGAGCCACTCACTGAAGCTTTCTTT.

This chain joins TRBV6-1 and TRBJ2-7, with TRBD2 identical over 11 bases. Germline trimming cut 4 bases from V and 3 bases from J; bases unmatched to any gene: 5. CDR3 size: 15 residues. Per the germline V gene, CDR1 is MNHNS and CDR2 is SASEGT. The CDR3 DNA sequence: TGTGCCAGCAGTGTTAGCGGGGGGGGCGGCTACGAGCAGTACTTC. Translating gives CASSVSGGGGYEQYF.

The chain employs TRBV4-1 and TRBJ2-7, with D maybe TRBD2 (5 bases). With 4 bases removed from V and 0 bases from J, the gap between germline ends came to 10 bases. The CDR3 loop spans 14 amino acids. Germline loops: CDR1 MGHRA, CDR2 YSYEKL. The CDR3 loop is CASSPGISSYEQYF. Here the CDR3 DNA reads TGCGCCAGCAGCCCCGGGATTAGCTCCTACGAGCAGTACTTC.

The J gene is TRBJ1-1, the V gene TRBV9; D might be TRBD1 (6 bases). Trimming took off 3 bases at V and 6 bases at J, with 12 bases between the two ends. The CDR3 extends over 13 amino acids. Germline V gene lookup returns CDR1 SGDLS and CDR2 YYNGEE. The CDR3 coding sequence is TGTGCCAGCAGCGCCCAGGGGATCTCTGAAGCTTTCTTT. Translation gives CASSAQGISEAFF.

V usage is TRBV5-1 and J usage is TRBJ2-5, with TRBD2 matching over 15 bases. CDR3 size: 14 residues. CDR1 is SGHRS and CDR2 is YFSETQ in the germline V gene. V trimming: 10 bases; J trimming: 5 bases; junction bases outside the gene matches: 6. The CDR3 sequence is CASSGLAGGETQYF. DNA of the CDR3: TGCGCCTCGTCAGGACTAGCGGGAGGGGAGACCCAGTACTTC.

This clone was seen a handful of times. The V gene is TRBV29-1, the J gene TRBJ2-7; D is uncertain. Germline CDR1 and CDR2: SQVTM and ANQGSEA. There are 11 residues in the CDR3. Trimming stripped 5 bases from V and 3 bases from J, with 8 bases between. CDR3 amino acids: CSVKLSYEQYF. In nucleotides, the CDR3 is TGCAGCGTTAAACTAAGCTACGAGCAGTACTTC.

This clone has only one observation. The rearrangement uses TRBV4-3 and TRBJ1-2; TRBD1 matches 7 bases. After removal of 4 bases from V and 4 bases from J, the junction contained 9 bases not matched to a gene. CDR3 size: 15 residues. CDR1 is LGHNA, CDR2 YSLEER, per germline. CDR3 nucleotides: TGCGCCAGCAGCCCGACAGGGTTTGGGGGCTATGGCTACACCTTC. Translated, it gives CASSPTGFGGYGYTF.

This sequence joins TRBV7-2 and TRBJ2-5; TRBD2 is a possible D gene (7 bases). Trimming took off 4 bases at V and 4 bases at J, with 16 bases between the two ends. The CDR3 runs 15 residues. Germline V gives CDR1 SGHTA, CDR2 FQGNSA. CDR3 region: CASSSGRGRLETQYF. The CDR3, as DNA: TGTGCCAGCAGCTCAGGGCGGGGGCGGTTAGAGACCCAGTACTTC.

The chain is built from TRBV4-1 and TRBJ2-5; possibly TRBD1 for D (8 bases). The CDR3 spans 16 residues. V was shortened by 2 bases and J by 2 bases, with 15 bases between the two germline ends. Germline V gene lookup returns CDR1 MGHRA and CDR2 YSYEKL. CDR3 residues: CASSQLQGGRQETQYF. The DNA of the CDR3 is TGCGCCAGCAGCCAACTACAGGGGGGGAGGCAAGAGACCCAGTACTTC.

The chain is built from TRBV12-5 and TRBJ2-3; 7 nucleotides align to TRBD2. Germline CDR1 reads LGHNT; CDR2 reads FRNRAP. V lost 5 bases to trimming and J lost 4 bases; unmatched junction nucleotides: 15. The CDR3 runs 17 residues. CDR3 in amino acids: CASGKDWRGSVADTQYF. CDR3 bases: TGTGCTAGTGGTAAAGACTGGCGCGGGAGCGTTGCAGATACGCAGTATTTT.

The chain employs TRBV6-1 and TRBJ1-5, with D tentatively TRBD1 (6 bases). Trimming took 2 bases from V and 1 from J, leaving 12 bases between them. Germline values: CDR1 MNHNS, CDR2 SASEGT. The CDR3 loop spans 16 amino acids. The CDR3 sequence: CASSERGGLSNQPQHF. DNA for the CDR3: TGTGCCAGCAGTGAAAGGGGGGGATTAAGCAATCAGCCCCAGCATTTT.

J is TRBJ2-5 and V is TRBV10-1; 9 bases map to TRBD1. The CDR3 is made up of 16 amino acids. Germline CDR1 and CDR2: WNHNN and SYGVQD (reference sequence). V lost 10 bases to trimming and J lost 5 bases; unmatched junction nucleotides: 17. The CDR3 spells CAKPLRGTGPPETQYF. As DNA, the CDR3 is TGCGCCAAACCTTTGCGTGGGACAGGGCCTCCCGAGACCCAGTACTTC.

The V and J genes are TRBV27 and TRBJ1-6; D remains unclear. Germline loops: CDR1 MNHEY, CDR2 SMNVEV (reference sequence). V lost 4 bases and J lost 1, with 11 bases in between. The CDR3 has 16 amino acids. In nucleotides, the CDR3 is TGTGCCAGCAGTTCTCCGGCGGGGTCCTATAATTCACCCCTCCACTTT. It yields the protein CASSSPAGSYNSPLHF.

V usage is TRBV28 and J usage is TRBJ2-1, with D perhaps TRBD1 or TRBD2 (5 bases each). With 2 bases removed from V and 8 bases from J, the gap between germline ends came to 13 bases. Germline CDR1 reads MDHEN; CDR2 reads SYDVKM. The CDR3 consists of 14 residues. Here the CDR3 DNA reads TGTGCCAGCAGTTTAGACGGGGCGATGGATGAGCAGTTCTTC. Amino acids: CASSLDGAMDEQFF.

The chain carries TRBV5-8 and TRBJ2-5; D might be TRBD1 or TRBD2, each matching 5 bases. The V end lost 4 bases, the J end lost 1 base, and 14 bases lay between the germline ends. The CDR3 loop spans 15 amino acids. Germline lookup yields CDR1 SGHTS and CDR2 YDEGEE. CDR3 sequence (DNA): TGTGCCAGCAGCCGCCGCTGGGGGACCCAAGAGACCCAGTACTTC. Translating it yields CASSRRWGTQETQYF.

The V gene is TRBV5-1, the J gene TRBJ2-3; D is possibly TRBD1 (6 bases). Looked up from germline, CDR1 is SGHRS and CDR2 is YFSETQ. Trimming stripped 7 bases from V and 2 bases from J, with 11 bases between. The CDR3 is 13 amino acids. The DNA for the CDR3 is TGCGCCAGCGGGACACCAGACACAGATACGCAGTATTTT. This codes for CASGTPDTDTQYF.

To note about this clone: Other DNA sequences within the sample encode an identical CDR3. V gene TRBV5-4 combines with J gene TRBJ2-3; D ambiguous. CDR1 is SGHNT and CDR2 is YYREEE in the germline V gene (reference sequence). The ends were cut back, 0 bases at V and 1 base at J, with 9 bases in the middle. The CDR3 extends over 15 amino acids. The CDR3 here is CASSLGGAGTDTQYF. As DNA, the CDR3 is TGTGCCAGCAGCTTGGGGGGTGCCGGCACAGATACGCAGTATTTT.

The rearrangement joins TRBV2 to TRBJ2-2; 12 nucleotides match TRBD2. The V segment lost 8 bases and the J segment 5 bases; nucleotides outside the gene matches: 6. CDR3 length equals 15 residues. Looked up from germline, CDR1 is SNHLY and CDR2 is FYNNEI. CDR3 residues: CASGGGLAGTGELFF. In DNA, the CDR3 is TGTGCCAGCGGTGGTGGACTAGCGGGGACCGGGGAGCTGTTTTTT.

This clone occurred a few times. Written as DNA, the CDR3 is TGTGCCAGCAGGACCGACACGGGGAACACTGAAGCTTTCTTT. Residues: CASRTDTGNTEAFF. The chain is built from TRBV6-1 and TRBJ1-1; D remains ambiguous. CDR3 size: 14 residues. CDR1 is MNHNS and CDR2 is SASEGT in the germline V gene. Trimming pared 6 bases from V and 1 base from J, leaving 12 bases between.

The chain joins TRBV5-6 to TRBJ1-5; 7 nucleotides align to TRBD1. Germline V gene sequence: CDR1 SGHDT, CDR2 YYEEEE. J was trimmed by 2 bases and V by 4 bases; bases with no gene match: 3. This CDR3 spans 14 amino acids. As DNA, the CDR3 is TGTGCCAGCAGCCAGGGGGGGGGCAATCAGCCCCAGCATTTT. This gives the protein CASSQGGGNQPQHF.

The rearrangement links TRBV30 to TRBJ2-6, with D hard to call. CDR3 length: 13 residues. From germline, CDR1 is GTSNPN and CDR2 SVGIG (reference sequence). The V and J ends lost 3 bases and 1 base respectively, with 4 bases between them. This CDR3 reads CAWRLSGANVLTF. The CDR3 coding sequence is TGTGCCTGGAGATTGTCTGGGGCCAACGTCCTGACTTTC.

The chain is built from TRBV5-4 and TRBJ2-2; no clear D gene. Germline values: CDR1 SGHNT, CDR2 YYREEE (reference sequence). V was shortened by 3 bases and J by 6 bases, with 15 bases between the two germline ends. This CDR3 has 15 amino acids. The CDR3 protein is CASSSIREEPGELFF. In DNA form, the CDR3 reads TGTGCCAGCAGCTCCATTAGGGAAGAACCCGGGGAGCTGTTTTTT.

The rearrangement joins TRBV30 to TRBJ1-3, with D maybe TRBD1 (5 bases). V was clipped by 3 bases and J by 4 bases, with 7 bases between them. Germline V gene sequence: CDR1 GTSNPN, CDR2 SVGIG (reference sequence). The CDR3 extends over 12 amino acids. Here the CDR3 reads CAWRGDGNTIYF. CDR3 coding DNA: TGTGCCTGGAGGGGGGACGGAAACACCATATATTTT. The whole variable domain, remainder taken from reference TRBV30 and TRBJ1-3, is SQTIHQWPATLVQPVGSPLSLECTVEGTSNPNLYWYRQAAGRGLQLLFYSVGIGQISSEVPQNLSASRPQDRQFILSSKKLLLSDSGFYLCAWRGDGNTIYFGEGSWLTVV.

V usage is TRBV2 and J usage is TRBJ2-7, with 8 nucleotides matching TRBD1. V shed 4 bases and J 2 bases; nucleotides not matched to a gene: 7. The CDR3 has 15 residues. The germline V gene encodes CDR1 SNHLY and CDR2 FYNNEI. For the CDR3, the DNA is TGTGCCAGCAGTGGGGGCCGGGACAGGCCCTACGAGCAGTACTTC. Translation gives CASSGGRDRPYEQYF.